These 21 T cell receptor beta chains originate from one sample sequenced in a study of T cells after yellow fever vaccination. Using its own MiXCR run on the 5' RACE reads, TCRdb lists one record per CDR3 protein. The table lists 300,000 to 400,000 distinct CDR3 sequences, around 10% of them singletons. This sample comprised CD4+ T cells sorted from PBMCs, obtained 45 days after the yellow fever booster vaccination. These receptors were obtained from a man between 18 and 35 years old who received the YFV17D yellow fever vaccine.

The chain uses TRBV5-1 and TRBJ2-5; D might be TRBD1 (5 bases). Germline V gene data show CDR1 as SGHRS and CDR2 as YFSETQ. Trimming left V 4 bases short and J 4 bases short, with 8 bases between. This CDR3 is built from 12 residues. CDR3 region: CASSHDRETQYF. CDR3 coding DNA: TGCGCCAGCAGCCACGACAGAGAGACCCAGTACTTC. The complete variable domain, with remaining parts taken from reference TRBV5-1 and TRBJ2-5, reads KAGVTQTPRYLIKTRGQQVTLSCSPISGHRSVSWYQQTPGQGLQFLFEYFSETQRNKGNFPGRFSGRQFSNSRSEMNVSTLELGDSALYLCASSHDRETQYFGPGTRLLVL.

At least ten counts were recorded for this clonotype. This chain connects TRBV6-2 or TRBV6-3 to TRBJ2-7; D gene unclear. Germline V gene sequence: CDR1 MNHEY, CDR2 SVGEGT. The germline V and J ends were trimmed by 1 base and 3 bases, with 4 bases remaining between them. The CDR3 is 12 residues long. CDR3 protein: CASSYYFYEQYF. The CDR3 DNA sequence: TGTGCCAGCAGTTACTACTTCTACGAGCAGTACTTC.

This clonotype came up a few times. The V call is TRBV6-1, the J call TRBJ1-6; D not resolved. The CDR3 has 14 amino acids. V was shortened by 0 bases and J by 9 bases, with 9 bases between the two germline ends. The germline V gene encodes CDR1 MNHNS and CDR2 SASEGT. The CDR3 DNA sequence: TGTGCCAGCAGTGAAGCAGGGATAGGTTCACCCCTCCACTTT. Its protein product is CASSEAGIGSPLHF.

This clonotype was seen a handful of times. V usage is TRBV6-1 and J usage is TRBJ2-2; D is ambiguous. This CDR3 is 12 amino acids long. The V end was cut by 4 bases, the J end by 5 bases, with 5 bases between. Germline V gene lookup returns CDR1 MNHNS and CDR2 SASEGT. The CDR3 spells CASSVLTGELFF. CDR3 sequence (DNA): TGTGCCAGCAGTGTTTTAACCGGGGAGCTGTTTTTT.

V is TRBV30 and J is TRBJ2-5; D unclear. The CDR3 length is 15 residues. Trimming shortened V by 0 bases and J by 3 bases, and 14 bases separated the two germline ends. Germline V lookup: CDR1 GTSNPN, CDR2 SVGIG (reference sequence). CDR3 in amino acids: CAWSVGYVPKETQYF. The CDR3 DNA is TGTGCCTGGAGTGTAGGTTACGTGCCTAAAGAGACCCAGTACTTC. The full variable domain, its missing parts supplied by reference TRBV30 and TRBJ2-5, is SQTIHQWPATLVQPVGSPLSLECTVEGTSNPNLYWYRQAAGRGLQLLFYSVGIGQISSEVPQNLSASRPQDRQFILSSKKLLLSDSGFYLCAWSVGYVPKETQYFGPGTRLLVL.

The V and J genes are TRBV7-2 and TRBJ2-1; TRBD1 agrees at 9 bases. CDR3 length: 15 amino acids. V lost 5 bases and J lost 3; bases outside the gene matches: 5. CDR1 is SGHTA, CDR2 FQGNSA, per germline. CDR3 loop: CASSPDRGRYNEQFF. DNA of the CDR3: TGTGCCAGCAGCCCGGACAGGGGACGCTACAATGAGCAGTTCTTC.

In this sample, this clonotype turned up a few times. The V and J genes are TRBV6-5 and TRBJ1-5; D is ambiguous. Germline loops: CDR1 MNHEY, CDR2 SVGAGI. The CDR3 has 13 amino acids. The ends were cut back, 4 bases at V and 6 bases at J, with 10 bases in the middle. CDR3 sequence reads: CASSSGPLQPQHF. The CDR3 nucleotides read TGTGCCAGCAGTTCAGGCCCTCTTCAGCCCCAGCATTTT.

This clonotype was picked up a small number of times. This chain joins TRBV10-3 and TRBJ1-6; weak D call: TRBD1 (5 bases). The CDR3 extends over 15 amino acids. Trimming stripped 8 bases from V and 5 bases from J, with 16 bases between. Germline V CDR1 and CDR2: ENHRY, SYGVKD. The CDR3 region is CAIGRGQGNNSPLHF. The CDR3 DNA follows: TGTGCCATCGGGCGAGGGCAGGGTAATAATTCACCCCTCCACTTT.

J is TRBJ2-3 and V is TRBV6-2 or TRBV6-3; TRBD2 agrees at 9 bases. Unmatched junction bases numbered 3, after V lost 2 bases and J lost 3 bases. The CDR3 extends over 15 amino acids. The germline gives CDR1 MNHEY, CDR2 SVGEGT. DNA for the CDR3: TGTGCCAGCAGTTACCCGCGGGGGGGGACAGATACGCAGTATTTT. Translating gives CASSYPRGGTDTQYF.

This clonotype showed up just a few times. The junction differs from germline at one of its ends, possibly a read error. This chain joins TRBV11-2 and TRBJ1-1; a weak D match, TRBD1 (5 bases). CDR1 and CDR2 (germline): SGHAT, FQNNGV. The CDR3 sequence is 14 residues long. CDR3 in amino acids: CASSFAGTDTEAFF. The DNA of the CDR3 is TGTGCCAGCAGCTTTGCCGGGACGGACACCGAAGCTTTCTTT.

This clonotype was counted a few times. V is TRBV18 and J is TRBJ2-2; D remains ambiguous. Germline CDR1 is KGHSH and CDR2 is LQKENI. Trimming stripped 4 bases from V and 1 base from J, with 13 bases between. This CDR3 is built from 16 residues. The CDR3 spells CASSLSSLMNTGELFF. The CDR3 coding sequence is TGTGCCAGCTCACTTTCCTCGCTCATGAACACCGGGGAGCTGTTTTTT.

The rearrangement joins TRBV30 to TRBJ1-6; D possibly corresponds to TRBD1 (5 bases). The CDR3 is made up of 13 amino acids. Per germline, CDR1 GTSNPN and CDR2 SVGIG (reference sequence). V was cut by 2 bases and J by 3 bases, with 5 bases left in between. The CDR3 sequence: CAWSQGYNSPLHF. The CDR3 bases are TGTGCCTGGAGTCAGGGCTATAATTCACCCCTCCACTTT.

This clonotype was seen ten or more times. The chain is built from TRBV12-3 or TRBV12-4 and TRBJ2-3, with 7 bases fitting TRBD2. J gave up 5 bases and V 2 bases, and 4 bases lay outside the gene matches. The CDR3 loop spans 14 amino acids. The CDR3 loop is CASSLRRGIDTQYF. CDR3 bases: TGTGCCAGCAGTTTACGGCGGGGGATAGATACGCAGTATTTT.

J is TRBJ2-5 and V is TRBV2, with unresolved D. The CDR3 spans 11 residues. V lost 8 bases and J 5 bases, leaving 9 bases between the germline ends. Germline lookup yields CDR1 SNHLY and CDR2 FYNNEI. CDR3 in amino acids: CASYLYETQYF. The CDR3 DNA sequence: TGTGCCAGCTACTTATACGAGACCCAGTACTTC.

This clonotype was observed a handful of times. The V gene is TRBV5-1, the J gene TRBJ2-1; 14 positions agree with TRBD2. Germline V gene sequence: CDR1 SGHRS, CDR2 YFSETQ. The CDR3 is made up of 17 amino acids. The ends lost 4 bases at V and 1 base at J; junction bases unmatched: 4. In DNA, the CDR3 is TGCGCCAGCAGCACCGGACTAGCGGGGGGTTCCTACAATGAGCAGTTCTTC. It yields the protein CASSTGLAGGSYNEQFF.

This clonotype has more than one count but fewer than ten. This rearrangement joins TRBV27 to TRBJ2-3; TRBD2 matches 9 bases. Germline lookup yields CDR1 MNHEY and CDR2 SMNVEV (reference sequence). V was clipped by 3 bases and J by 4 bases; unmatched bases: 11. The length of the CDR3 is 17 residues. The CDR3 nucleotides read TGTGCCAGCAGTTTTGGCGCTAGCGGGATCTTTGCAGATACGCAGTATTTT. Protein product: CASSFGASGIFADTQYF.

This clonotype showed up many times. The V call is TRBV4-3, the J call TRBJ2-3; D not resolved. V dropped 0 bases and J dropped 6 bases, with 13 bases sitting between them. Germline V gene data show CDR1 as LGHNA and CDR2 as YSLEER. The CDR3 length is 15 residues. The CDR3, as DNA: TGCGCCAGCAGCCAAGATGTGGCTGCCTCGGATACGCAGTATTTT. Translating it yields CASSQDVAASDTQYF.

The CDR3, as DNA: TGTGCCAGCAGCTTACGACAGGCGAGCGGGGAGCTGTTTTTT. Protein: CASSLRQASGELFF. The V gene is TRBV7-9, the J gene TRBJ2-2; possible D gene TRBD1, 6 bases. V gave up 2 bases and J gave up 7 bases, with 11 bases separating them. This CDR3 spans 14 amino acids. The germline V gene has CDR1 SEHNR and CDR2 FQNEAQ (reference sequence).

This clonotype appeared a few times. This chain joins TRBV6-6 and TRBJ2-7; 13 bases fit TRBD2. The CDR3 loop spans 15 amino acids. V trimming: 5 bases; J trimming: 3 bases; junction bases outside the gene matches: 4. From germline, CDR1 is MNHNY and CDR2 SVGAGI (reference sequence). The DNA for the CDR3 is TGTGCCAGCAGTCGCACTAGCGGGGGGGACTACGAGCAGTACGTC. This gives the protein CASSRTSGGDYEQYV.

This clonotype was recorded at least ten times. The rearrangement joins TRBV7-9 to TRBJ2-5; D remains ambiguous. Trimming took off 2 bases at V and 2 bases at J, with 9 bases between the two ends. This CDR3 spans 14 amino acids. CDR1 is SEHNR and CDR2 is FQNEAQ in the germline V gene (reference sequence). CDR3 protein: CASSLFVGQETQYF. As DNA, the CDR3 is TGTGCCAGCAGCTTATTCGTAGGGCAAGAGACCCAGTACTTC.

The sample holds a few counts of this clonotype. The chain joins TRBV28 to TRBJ1-1; D gene uncertain. This CDR3 spans 13 amino acids. With 7 bases removed from V and 4 bases from J, the gap between germline ends came to 13 bases. The germline V gene encodes CDR1 MDHEN and CDR2 SYDVKM. CDR3 DNA: TGTGCCAGCACCCAACCCCCCGGCACTGAAGCTTTCTTT. It translates to CASTQPPGTEAFF.